This entry lists 21 T cell receptor beta chains sequenced from one sample in a study of blood T cell repertoires in COVID-19 (dated by TCRdb to the early 2020s). The library relied on the immunoSEQ multiplex PCR assay. The clones in this table, taken by TCRdb from immuneACCESS, are in-frame only. Not every clone is retained; where verified, under half of the shortfall comes from an unresolved V gene, and the cause of the rest is unknown. This sample lists roughly 300,000 clones; roughly nine tenths were detected once. The top ten constitute 1.5% to 2% of the sample. The sample consisted of peripheral blood. The receptors here all came from a woman aged 25-40 years with COVID-19, enrolled during active disease.

This clone was found once. The V gene is TRBV10-3, the J gene TRBJ1-1; D may be TRBD1 (5 bases). The V end was cut by 5 bases, the J end by 11 bases, with 15 bases between. This CDR3 contains 12 residues. Looked up from germline, CDR1 is ENHRY and CDR2 is SYGVKD. CDR3 sequence (DNA): TGTGCCATCAGTAAGCATGGGGCGGTGGCTTTCTTT. It encodes CAISKHGAVAFF.

CDR3 DNA sequence: TGTGCCAGCAGCGTGGGGCGGGGACTCTCCTACGAGCAGTACTTC. Translating gives CASSVGRGLSYEQYF. The V call is TRBV9, the J call TRBJ2-7; a possible D gene is TRBD2 (6 bases). The V gene lost 2 bases and the J gene lost 0 bases, with 12 bases spanning the gap. The CDR3 extends over 15 amino acids. The germline V gene encodes CDR1 SGDLS and CDR2 YYNGEE. Drawing the rest from reference TRBV9 and TRBJ2-7, the complete variable domain is DSGVTQTPKHLITATGQRVTLRCSPRSGDLSVYWYQQSLDQGLQFLIQYYNGEERAKGNILERFSAQQFPDLHSELNLSSLELGDSALYFCASSVGRGLSYEQYFGPGTRLTVT.

The J gene is TRBJ1-2, the V gene TRBV29-1; D is unclear. CDR1 SQVTM and CDR2 ANQGSEA come from the germline V gene. CDR3 length: 13 residues. Trimming took 0 bases from V and 8 from J, leaving 13 bases between them. The CDR3 protein is CSVEDTPLLGYTF. CDR3 bases: TGCAGCGTTGAAGACACTCCCCTATTGGGCTACACCTTC.

V is TRBV2 and J is TRBJ2-7; TRBD1 matches 7 bases. CDR3 length: 14 residues. CDR1 is SNHLY and CDR2 is FYNNEI in the germline V gene. The V and J ends lost 6 bases and 2 bases, in that order; junction bases with no gene match: 7. CDR3 loop: CASRPGQYAYEQYF. CDR3 bases: TGTGCCAGCAGACCGGGACAGTACGCCTACGAGCAGTACTTC.

The chain combines TRBV3-1 (or the pseudogene TRBV3-2) with TRBJ1-5; TRBD1 matches at 8 bases. Germline CDR1 LGHDT, CDR2 YNNKEL (reference sequence). This CDR3 has 21 amino acids. With 5 bases clipped from V and 2 bases from J, the junction kept 23 bases outside the gene matches. The DNA for the CDR3 is TGTGCCAGCAGCACGACCCCCGGCGGAGAGGGACAGGTCGTCGGCAATCAGCCCCAGCATTTT. Encoded protein: CASSTTPGGEGQVVGNQPQHF.

The chain employs TRBV2 and TRBJ2-2, with 9 bases lining up with TRBD1. The V gene end was trimmed by 5 bases and the J gene end by 5 bases; junction bases not matched to a gene: 6. Germline-derived CDR1 and CDR2 are SNHLY and FYNNEI. The length of the CDR3 is 15 residues. This CDR3 is CASSLQGARTGELFF. The CDR3 coding sequence is TGTGCCAGCAGTCTACAGGGGGCACGAACCGGGGAGCTGTTTTTT.

The chain couples TRBV11-3 to TRBJ1-1; tentatively, D is TRBD1 (6 bases). Germline loops: CDR1 SGHNT, CDR2 YENEEA. Trimming cost V 5 bases and J 10 bases, with 20 bases left between them. The CDR3 contains 14 residues. The CDR3 nucleotides read TGTGCCAGCAGCATCACGGCAGGGGCCACAAGAGCTTTCTTT. Translating it yields CASSITAGATRAFF.

The rearrangement uses TRBV24-1 and TRBJ2-1; a weak D match, TRBD2 (6 bases). This CDR3 is built from 13 residues. The germline CDR1 and CDR2 sequences are KGHDR and SFDVKD. V lost 4 bases and J lost 6, with 9 bases in between. The CDR3 loop reads CATSDPGANEQFF. The DNA of the CDR3 is TGTGCCACCAGTGACCCGGGAGCCAATGAGCAGTTCTTC.

J is TRBJ1-1 and V is TRBV19; D may be TRBD1 (5 bases). This CDR3 is 14 amino acids long. Germline CDR1 reads LNHDA; CDR2 reads SQIVND (reference sequence). The V end was cut by 10 bases, the J end by 1 base, with 16 bases between. The CDR3 is CATSAGDGNTEAFF. The CDR3 DNA reads as TGTGCCACCTCCGCGGGGGACGGGAACACTGAAGCTTTCTTT.

In this sample, this clone turned up a few times. The chain has TRBV29-1 and TRBJ2-7, with 8 bases identical to TRBD1. CDR3 length equals 13 residues. Germline CDR1 and CDR2: SQVTM and ANQGSEA. V dropped 6 bases and J dropped 8; count of bases not matched to a gene: 12. The CDR3 loop reads CSVTDRGSTKQYF. CDR3 DNA: TGCAGCGTGACCGACAGGGGCTCTACGAAGCAGTACTTC.

The chain links TRBV5-1 to TRBJ1-5; TRBD1 is a possible D gene (5 bases). This CDR3 contains 14 residues. The V and J ends lost 0 bases and 6 bases respectively, with 10 bases between them. Germline V CDR1 and CDR2: SGHRS, YFSETQ. This CDR3 reads CASSLGGRGQPQHF. CDR3 bases: TGCGCCAGCAGCTTGGGGGGCCGTGGTCAGCCCCAGCATTTT.

The chain joins TRBV16 to TRBJ1-4; 8 positions agree with TRBD1. This CDR3 contains 14 residues. The germline gives CDR1 KGHSY, CDR2 FQNENV. V trimming: 5 bases; J trimming: 4 bases; junction bases outside the gene matches: 3. The CDR3 loop is CASSADRVNEKLFF. The CDR3 nucleotides read TGTGCCAGCAGCGCGGACAGGGTTAATGAAAAACTGTTTTTT.

The chain links TRBV9 to TRBJ1-2; TRBD1 agrees at 7 bases. V shed 5 bases, J shed 4 bases, and the junction held 5 bases outside the gene matches. CDR3 length equals 13 residues. Germline V gene lookup returns CDR1 SGDLS and CDR2 YYNGEE. Here the CDR3 reads CASSEQGPYGYTF. CDR3 DNA sequence: TGTGCCAGCAGTGAACAGGGGCCCTATGGCTACACCTTC.

This chain uses TRBV5-4 with TRBJ2-3; D gene uncertain. The V gene's germline CDR1 is SGHNT and CDR2 YYREEE (reference sequence). The germline V and J ends were trimmed by 1 base and 3 bases, with 12 bases remaining between them. The CDR3 is 15 amino acids. CDR3 sequence (DNA): TGTGCCAGCAGCTTGCTGGGCCTTGGGACAGATACGCAGTATTTT. Translating gives CASSLLGLGTDTQYF.

The CDR3 bases are TGTGCCAGCAGCCCTTGGACCTGGACAAGTAACACCGGGGAGCTGTTTTTT. The encoded protein is CASSPWTWTSNTGELFF. The V gene is TRBV13, the J gene TRBJ2-2; D is possibly TRBD1 (5 bases). The CDR3 is 17 amino acids. V was shortened by 5 bases and J by 2 bases, with 18 bases between the two germline ends. Germline V gene lookup returns CDR1 PRHDT and CDR2 FYEKMQ (reference sequence).

V usage is TRBV28 and J usage is TRBJ1-5, with TRBD1 matching 10 bases. Trimming cost V 4 bases and J 5 bases; bases outside gene matches: 5. The CDR3 spans 15 residues. Germline assignment: CDR1 MDHEN and CDR2 SYDVKM. CDR3 loop: CASSSGGTGDQPQHF. As DNA, the CDR3 is TGTGCCAGCAGTTCCGGGGGGACAGGGGATCAGCCCCAGCATTTT.

V and J are TRBV3-1 (or the pseudogene TRBV3-2) and TRBJ1-3; 12 nucleotides align to TRBD1. Trimming removed 6 bases from V and 4 bases from J; junction bases left unmatched: 19. The CDR3 has 20 residues. Germline CDR1 reads LGHDT; CDR2 reads YNNKEL (reference sequence). For the CDR3, the DNA is TGTGCCAGCAGTCCTACGACCGGGACAGGGGGCGATTACGGAGGAAACACCATATATTTT. Protein sequence: CASSPTTGTGGDYGGNTIYF.

The chain combines TRBV6-5 with TRBJ1-2; 7 bases line up with TRBD1. The germline V gene encodes CDR1 MNHEY and CDR2 SVGAGI. The CDR3 sequence is 12 residues long. V was clipped by 6 bases and J by 9 bases; unmatched bases: 7. The CDR3 loop reads CASRTDRESYTF. The CDR3 DNA follows: TGTGCCAGCAGAACCGACAGGGAGAGCTACACCTTC.

This chain connects TRBV19 to TRBJ1-1, with a weak D call TRBD1 (5 bases). This CDR3 comprises 13 residues. V was trimmed by 6 bases and J by 5 bases, leaving 13 bases between them. Per germline, CDR1 LNHDA and CDR2 SQIVND (reference sequence). Here the CDR3 DNA reads TGTGCCAGTAGGGAGTCGGGGGGGACTGAAGCTTTCTTT. Its translation is CASRESGGTEAFF.

This clone was seen a few times. This rearrangement joins TRBV5-5 to TRBJ1-1; perhaps TRBD1 as D (6 bases). Germline lookup yields CDR1 SGHKS and CDR2 YYEKEE (reference sequence). CDR3 length: 14 amino acids. V was cut by 6 bases and J by 2 bases, with 14 bases left in between. CDR3 coding DNA: TGTGCCAGCATCTTAGGGGACATCAACACTGAAGCTTTCTTT. Residues: CASILGDINTEAFF.

The chain is built from TRBV7-3 and TRBJ2-1; maybe TRBD2 (5 bases). V was cut by 1 base and J by 7 bases, with 11 bases left in between. The CDR3 is 14 residues long. Per the germline V gene, CDR1 is SGHTA and CDR2 is FQGTGA. CDR3 amino acids: CASSLNGWENEQFF. The CDR3 bases are TGTGCCAGCAGCTTAAATGGGTGGGAGAATGAGCAGTTCTTC.